This entry concerns a single T cell receptor beta chain. Germline V lookup: CDR1 SEHNR, CDR2 FQNEAQ (reference sequence). The germline V and J ends were trimmed by 6 bases and 0 bases, with 12 bases remaining between them. The CDR3 totals 14 residues. Sequencing was performed with immunoSEQ multiplex PCR; in TCRdb, only in-frame clones are kept and a portion is missing. The sample contains about 680,000 clones, around 90% of which appear only once. CD8 cells classed as naive were CD45RO-negative and positively selected for CCR7, excluding terminally differentiated effector memory CD45RA+ cells. The entry originates in a study of shared clonotypes between healthy human individuals. Study overall: Every donor yielded three CD4 naive, three CD4 memory, two CD8 naive and one CD8 memory plate.

The sequenced sample consisted of naive CD8+ T cells sorted from blood. The chain employs TRBV7-9 and TRBJ2-7; no clear D gene. The clonotype originates from a man aged 30 to 39 in good health. For the CDR3, the DNA is TGTGCCAGCAGAGGACCCCCTTCCTCCTACGAGCAGTACTTC. Translation: CASRGPPSSYEQYF. The variable domain in full, with the rest retrieved from reference TRBV7-9 and TRBJ2-7, is DTGVSQNPRHKITKRGQNVTFRCDPISEHNRLYWYRQTLGQGPEFLTYFQNEAQLEKSRLLSDRFSAERPKGSFSTLEIQRTEQGDSAMYLCASRGPPSSYEQYFGPGTRLTVT.